The entry below describes one T cell receptor (beta chain). Germline V gene data show CDR1 as MNHEY and CDR2 as SVGEGT. This CDR3 region has 14 residues. V lost 5 bases and J lost 2, with 13 bases in between. It was with random hexamers that 0.5 to 1 ug RNA was reverse transcribed. The method of amplification for TCR beta CDR3 was immunoSEQ multiplex PCR, covering 54 Vbeta and 13 Jbeta. Via MiXCR, TCRdb re-called the immunoSEQ multiplex PCR reads, giving one row per CDR3 protein. The sample consists of 300,000 or so distinct CDR3 sequences, roughly 94% of them appearing once. Relapsing-remitting disease, either stable or active, was present in the multiple sclerosis controls, who were treatment-naive patients. The data are from a study of CD8 T cells in Susac syndrome.

This receptor was identified in a human donor with multiple sclerosis. What was sequenced was CD4+ T cells from PBMCs. The genes are TRBV6-2 or TRBV6-3 and TRBJ2-7, with D possibly TRBD1 on 6 matching bases. The CDR3 DNA reads TGTGCCAGCAGTGAAACAGGGCTCACCTACGAGCAGTACTTC. This sequence encodes CASSETGLTYEQYF.